This entry describes one TCR beta chain. Its antigen is not identified. The sample originates from a study of CD8+ T cells in alopecia areata. Broader study findings: It was lesional scalp, especially alopecia totalis/universalis, that showed higher clonality than normal scalp.

RNA, once extracted, was reverse transcribed into cDNA for use as the sequencing template. Sequencing used immunoSEQ multiplex PCR; TCRdb keeps in-frame clones, though not all of them. The table has more than 95,000 clones, over 60% seen once. Treatment in this sample: oral pan-JAK inhibitor, 5-10 mg twice daily. V was shortened by 4 bases and J by 6 bases, with 13 bases between the two germline ends. The CDR3 is 13 residues long. Per the germline V gene, CDR1 is SGHTA and CDR2 is FQGNSA. The sample here was CD4+ T cells sorted from blood, taken at week 4, from a patient treated with tofacitinib. The sequence was collected from a human donor with alopecia areata. The rearrangement links TRBV7-2 to TRBJ2-7, with D tentatively TRBD1 (5 bases). The CDR3 loop reads CASSSDTGTEQYF. In DNA form, the CDR3 reads TGTGCCAGCAGCTCCGATACAGGTACCGAGCAGTACTTC. The full variable domain, in which reference TRBV7-2 and TRBJ2-7 provide the parts outside the CDR3, is GAGVSQSPSNKVTEKGKDVELRCDPISGHTALYWYRQSLGQGLEFLIYFQGNSAPDKSGLPSDRFSAERTGGSVSTLTIQRTQQEDSAVYLCASSSDTGTEQYFGPGTRLTVT.